Each of the 21 T cell receptor beta chains below was sequenced from the same sample in a study of shared clonotypes between healthy human individuals. Sequencing was performed with immunoSEQ multiplex PCR; in TCRdb, only in-frame clones are kept and a portion is missing. The sample lists fewer than 600,000 clones; 70% to 80% were seen once. Material for sequencing was PBMCs. These receptors all come from a woman between 40 and 50 years old in good health. Some clones in this sample may be carry-over from other donors' samples.

In regard to this clone: A much larger clone lies a single base off, so this may be a read error. The chain combines TRBV6-5 with TRBJ1-5; 7 bases align to TRBD1. After removal of 6 bases from V and 3 bases from J, the junction contained 5 bases not matched to a gene. This CDR3 comprises 14 residues. CDR1 is MNHEY, CDR2 SVGAGI, per germline. Written as DNA, the CDR3 is TGTGCCAGCAGCGACAGGGTTTCCAATCAGCCCCAGCATTTT. Its translation is CASSDRVSNQPQHF.

The rearrangement joins TRBV5-1 to TRBJ1-4; 11 bases agree with TRBD1. The germline V gene has CDR1 SGHRS and CDR2 YFSETQ. This CDR3 is built from 18 residues. The ends lost 2 bases at V and 0 bases at J; junction bases unmatched: 6. As DNA, the CDR3 is TGCGCCAGCAGCTTTGGGACAGGGGGTTCTGCAACTAATGAAAAACTGTTTTTT. Its translation: CASSFGTGGSATNEKLFF.

The rearrangement joins TRBV2 to TRBJ2-7, with a weak D call TRBD1 (5 bases). Between the trimmed V and J ends, which lost 6 bases and 3 bases, there was a span of 6 bases. Germline V gene data show CDR1 as SNHLY and CDR2 as FYNNEI. The CDR3 has 11 residues. This chain's CDR3 is CASRDNYEQYF. The CDR3 region has the DNA TGTGCCAGCAGGGACAACTACGAGCAGTACTTC. Full variable domain (outside the CDR3, taken from reference TRBV2 and TRBJ2-7): EPEVTQTPSHQVTQMGQEVILRCVPISNHLYFYWYRQILGQKVEFLVSFYNNEISEKSEIFDDQFSVERPDGSNFTLKIRSTKLEDSAMYFCASRDNYEQYFGPGTRLTVT.

The gene calls are TRBV6-5 and TRBJ2-2; 7 nucleotides line up with TRBD1. CDR3 size: 15 residues. Germline V CDR1 and CDR2: MNHEY, SVGAGI. V trimming: 2 bases; J trimming: 5 bases; junction bases outside the gene matches: 5. The CDR3 reads CASSYGTAVTGELFF. Here the CDR3 DNA reads TGTGCCAGCAGTTACGGGACAGCCGTGACCGGGGAGCTGTTTTTT.

Only one count was recorded for this clone. The genes are TRBV6-5 and TRBJ2-7; a possible D gene is TRBD1 (6 bases). V lost 3 bases to trimming and J lost 6 bases, with 18 bases between them. Germline V gene lookup returns CDR1 MNHEY and CDR2 SVGAGI. This CDR3 spans 15 amino acids. CDR3 loop: CASSYAGRTDSEQYF. The CDR3 DNA reads TGTGCCAGCAGTTATGCGGGCAGGACAGACAGCGAGCAGTACTTC.

This chain uses TRBV5-1 with TRBJ2-5, with 9 positions matching TRBD2. This CDR3 is built from 14 residues. From germline, CDR1 is SGHRS and CDR2 YFSETQ. J gave up 4 bases and V 3 bases, and 4 bases lay outside the gene matches. In DNA form, the CDR3 reads TGCGCCAGCAGCTCTCCGGGACTAGCAGAGACCCAGTACTTC. Translated, it gives CASSSPGLAETQYF.

V is TRBV4-1 and J is TRBJ1-3; no definite D call. Germline CDR1 and CDR2: MGHRA and YSYEKL. V dropped 2 bases and J dropped 1 base, with 12 bases sitting between them. The CDR3 covers 16 residues. The CDR3 loop is CASSQQTRGSGNTIYF. CDR3 DNA: TGCGCCAGCAGCCAACAAACTCGAGGGTCTGGAAACACCATATATTTT.

V is TRBV18 and J is TRBJ2-7; D gene unclear. Germline V gene lookup returns CDR1 KGHSH and CDR2 LQKENI. V was pared by 2 bases and J by 1 base, with 9 bases between. CDR3 length equals 14 residues. CDR3 amino acids: CASSPDSQSYEQYF. The CDR3 DNA is TGTGCCAGCTCACCAGACTCCCAGTCCTACGAGCAGTACTTC.

The chain employs TRBV4-2 and TRBJ2-7; 10 positions agree with TRBD1. This CDR3 has 14 residues. The germline V gene encodes CDR1 LGHNA and CDR2 YNFKEQ. V dropped 1 base and J dropped 4; count of bases not matched to a gene: 1. In nucleotides, the CDR3 is TGTGCCAGCAGCCAAGCGGGACAGGGGTACGAGCAGTACTTC. Protein: CASSQAGQGYEQYF.

V gene TRBV7-2 combines with J gene TRBJ2-7; TRBD2 aligns across 7 bases. Trimming took 1 base from V and 4 from J; bases not matched to a gene: 4. Germline assignment: CDR1 SGHTA and CDR2 FQGNSA. The CDR3 contains 14 residues. The CDR3 loop reads CASSLGRESYEQYF. DNA for the CDR3: TGTGCCAGCAGCTTAGGGCGGGAGTCGTACGAGCAGTACTTC.

The V call is TRBV4-3, the J call TRBJ1-2; D is unclear. Trimming stripped 0 bases from V and 4 bases from J, with 12 bases between. The CDR3 is made up of 15 amino acids. Germline CDR1 LGHNA, CDR2 YSLEER. This chain's CDR3 is CASSQDGHGFYGYTF. In DNA, the CDR3 is TGCGCCAGCAGCCAAGATGGGCACGGGTTCTATGGCTACACCTTC.

The V call is TRBV6-1, the J call TRBJ1-2; possibly TRBD1 for D (6 bases). V lost 2 bases, J lost 5 bases, and 18 bases lay in between. CDR3 size: 16 residues. Germline V lookup: CDR1 MNHNS, CDR2 SASEGT. The CDR3: CASSETGTLLSYGYTF. CDR3 DNA sequence: TGTGCCAGCAGTGAAACGGGGACACTACTCTCATATGGCTACACCTTC.

In this sample, this clone turned up once. The genes are TRBV28 and TRBJ2-1; D remains unclear. The CDR3 is made up of 13 amino acids. V was cut by 4 bases and J by 8 bases, with 12 bases left in between. Germline V gives CDR1 MDHEN, CDR2 SYDVKM. In nucleotides, the CDR3 is TGTGCCAGCAGTTCCCCAGGCCCGTATGAGCAGTTCTTC. Translation: CASSSPGPYEQFF.

Comments on this clone: With only one base between it and a far larger clone, this is likely a read error. In the same sample, other DNA sequences code for this CDR3. The chain is built from TRBV5-4 and TRBJ2-7; no clear D gene. The germline gives CDR1 SGHNT, CDR2 YYREEE (reference sequence). The V gene lost 0 bases and the J gene lost 6 bases, with 13 bases spanning the gap. The CDR3 covers 14 residues. CDR3: CASSLGQWKGEQYF. In nucleotides, the CDR3 is TGTGCCAGCAGCTTGGGACAATGGAAGGGCGAGCAGTACTTC.

This clone was found many times. The V and J genes are TRBV6-1 and TRBJ2-3; D possibly corresponds to TRBD2 (6 bases). Germline CDR1 reads MNHNS; CDR2 reads SASEGT. V lost 2 bases, J lost 0 bases, and 12 bases lay in between. This CDR3 has 16 amino acids. The CDR3 DNA reads as TGTGCCAGCAGTGAACGAAGGCGGGGAAGCACAGATACGCAGTATTTT. Residues: CASSERRRGSTDTQYF.

The chain links TRBV5-4 to TRBJ2-2; 11 bases are shared with TRBD2. The CDR3 is 18 amino acids. V trimming: 1 base; J trimming: 5 bases; junction bases outside the gene matches: 10. Germline V gene data show CDR1 as SGHNT and CDR2 as YYREEE (reference sequence). The CDR3 loop reads CASSLFRGTSGSTGELFF. The CDR3 nucleotides read TGTGCCAGCAGCTTGTTTCGGGGGACTAGCGGCTCGACCGGGGAGCTGTTTTTT.

The chain is built from TRBV20-1 and TRBJ2-7; no clear D. V was shortened by 5 bases and J by 4 bases, with 6 bases between the two germline ends. Germline-derived CDR1 and CDR2 are DFQATT and SNEGSKA (reference sequence). The CDR3 has 10 amino acids. The CDR3 coding sequence is TGCAGTGCTTCGGCTTACGAGCAGTACTTC. This encodes CSASAYEQYF.

The V and J genes are TRBV6-1 and TRBJ2-7; no clear D. The V end was cut by 1 base, the J end by 2 bases, with 9 bases between. The CDR3 contains 14 residues. Germline CDR1 and CDR2: MNHNS and SASEGT. CDR3 DNA: TGTGCCAGCAGTGAAGGGTTCTTTCCCTACGAGCAGTACTTC. Translated, it gives CASSEGFFPYEQYF.

In its sample, this clone was seen many times. The chain joins TRBV9 to TRBJ2-5; D possibly corresponds to TRBD2 (6 bases). V shed 4 bases and J shed 4 bases, with 23 bases lying between them. The CDR3 runs to 17 residues. The germline CDR1 and CDR2 sequences are SGDLS and YYNGEE. Here the CDR3 DNA reads TGTGCCAGCAGCCCTTTCAAGGGAGCGGGTAGAGTAGAGACCCAGTACTTC. Protein: CASSPFKGAGRVETQYF.

The CDR3 here is CASRVGPGGNQPQHF. In DNA, the CDR3 is TGTGCCAGCAGAGTTGGGCCCGGGGGCAATCAGCCCCAGCATTTT. J is TRBJ1-5 and V is TRBV27, with D hard to call. This CDR3 is 15 amino acids long. In germline, CDR1 is MNHEY, CDR2 SMNVEV (reference sequence). The V gene lost 6 bases and the J gene lost 2 bases, with 14 bases spanning the gap.

This chain uses TRBV5-1 with TRBJ1-1, with 7 bases that match TRBD1. There are 16 residues in the CDR3. Unmatched junction bases numbered 6, after V lost 0 bases and J lost 1 base. Germline CDR1 and CDR2: SGHRS and YFSETQ. This chain's CDR3 is CASSLATGPGNTEAFF. The CDR3 DNA is TGCGCCAGCAGCTTGGCGACAGGGCCCGGGAACACTGAAGCTTTCTTT.